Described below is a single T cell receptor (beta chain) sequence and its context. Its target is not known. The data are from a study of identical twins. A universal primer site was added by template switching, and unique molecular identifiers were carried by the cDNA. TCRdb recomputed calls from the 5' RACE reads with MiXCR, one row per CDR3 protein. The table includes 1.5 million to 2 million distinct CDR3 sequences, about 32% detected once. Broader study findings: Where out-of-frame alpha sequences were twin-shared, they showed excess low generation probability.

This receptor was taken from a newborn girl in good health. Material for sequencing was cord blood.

CDR3 nucleotide sequence: TGTGCCAGCAGCCAAGAAATCTGTACCACGAACACTGAAGCTTTCTTT. Its translation: CASSQEICTTNTEAFF. The chain is built from TRBV3-1 and TRBJ1-1; D not certain. Germline-derived CDR1 and CDR2 are LGHDT and YNNKEL (reference sequence). This CDR3 comprises 16 residues. Trimming took off 0 bases at V and 1 base at J, with 12 bases between the two ends. The variable domain in full, completed from reference TRBV3-1 and TRBJ1-1, reads DTAVSQTPKYLVTQMGNDKSIKCEQNLGHDTMYWYKQDSKKFLKIMFSYNNKELIINETVPNRFSPKSPDKAHLNLHINSLELGDSAVYFCASSQEICTTNTEAFFGQGTRLTVV.